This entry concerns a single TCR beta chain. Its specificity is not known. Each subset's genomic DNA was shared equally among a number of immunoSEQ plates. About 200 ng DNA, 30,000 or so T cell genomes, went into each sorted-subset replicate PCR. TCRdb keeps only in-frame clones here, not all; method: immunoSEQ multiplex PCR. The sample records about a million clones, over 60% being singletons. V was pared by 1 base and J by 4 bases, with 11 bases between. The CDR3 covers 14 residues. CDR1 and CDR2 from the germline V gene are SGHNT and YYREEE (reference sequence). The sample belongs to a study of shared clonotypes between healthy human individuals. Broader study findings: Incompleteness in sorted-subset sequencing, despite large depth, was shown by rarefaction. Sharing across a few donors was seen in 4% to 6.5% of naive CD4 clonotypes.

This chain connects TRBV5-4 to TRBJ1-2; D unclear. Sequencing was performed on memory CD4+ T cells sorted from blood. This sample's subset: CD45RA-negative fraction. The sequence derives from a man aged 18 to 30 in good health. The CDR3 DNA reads TGTGCCAGCAGCTTGCCGGGGAACAGCTATGGCTACACCTTC. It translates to CASSLPGNSYGYTF.